This T cell receptor (beta chain) was recovered during a study of shared clonotypes between healthy human individuals. Each donor was a Caucasian adult residing in Nashville, Tennessee. Per germline, CDR1 SGHTA and CDR2 FQGNSA. V shed 5 bases, J shed 4 bases, and the junction held 8 bases outside the gene matches. The CDR3 runs 16 residues. The method was immunoSEQ multiplex PCR; TCRdb's version includes in-frame clones alone and lacks a portion of them. The table lists some 490,000 clones, 70% to 80% of them singletons, with around 12% in the top ten. The receptor was isolated from a woman aged 40 to 50 in good health. Some clones in this sample may be carry-over from other donors' samples. The chain combines TRBV7-2 with TRBJ2-1, with TRBD1 matching over 10 bases. The sequenced sample was PBMCs. CDR3 loop: CASSPPGQGVYNEQFF. The CDR3 DNA is TGTGCCAGCAGCCCTCCCGGACAGGGGGTTTACAATGAGCAGTTCTTC.